One TCR beta chain is described in this entry. Its antigen remains unidentified. The CDR3 consists of 15 residues. In germline, CDR1 is SGHDT, CDR2 YYEEEE. V was cut by 3 bases and J by 7 bases, with 17 bases left in between. TCRdb passed the RT-PCR reads through MiXCR, listing each CDR3 protein once. The sample has hundreds of thousands of distinct CDR3 sequences, about 18% seen once; the top ten hold approximately 11%. This record belongs to a study of response to subunit inactivated influenza vaccine. Study-wide results and limits: Authors suggested that a seasonal influenza vaccination recruits few new T cells each time.

The gene calls are TRBV5-6 and TRBJ1-5; D remains unclear. Sequencing used PBMCs from blood, obtained less than 6 days after vaccination. This TCR was sampled from a man in his forties or fifties who received an inactivated influenza vaccine. The CDR3 is CASSSGPAGPQPQHF. CDR3 in DNA: TGTGCCAGCAGCTCCGGCCCGGCAGGCCCGCAGCCCCAGCATTTT.